A selection of T cell receptor beta chains follows, all from one sample in a study of beta chain features in type 1 diabetes. The assay was immunoSEQ multiplex PCR, and TCRdb's table has in-frame clones only and misses some. This sample has more than 300,000 clones, with around 8% found just once. The specimen sequenced was central memory CD4+ T cells from blood. These receptors all come from a woman between 18 and 29 years old in good health. Both conserved end residues are part of each CDR3. A D gene is named only where the DNA matches it firmly. Rows may omit the clone size; those that give it use once, few, many or a size class.

V	size	J	D	CDR3	DNA
TRBV10-1	many	TRBJ2-3	NA	CASSDARGLSTDTQYF	TGCGCCAGCAGTGATGCCAGGGGACTAAGCACAGATACGCAGTATTTT
TRBV28	NA	TRBJ2-7	TRBD2	CASTPSGRSYEQYF	TGTGCCAGCACCCCTAGCGGTAGATCCTACGAGCAGTACTTC
TRBV20-1	NA	TRBJ1-2	NA	CSARVTWGYTF	TGCAGTGCTAGAGTAACCTGGGGCTACACCTTC
TRBV10-2	many	TRBJ2-7	NA	CASSDPGKTYEQYF	TGCGCCAGCAGTGATCCGGGGAAAACCTACGAGCAGTACTTC
TRBV29-1	many	TRBJ2-3	TRBD1	CSDGQGSADTQYF	TGCAGCGACGGACAGGGGAGCGCAGATACGCAGTATTTT
TRBV7-9	NA	TRBJ2-1	TRBD2	CASSLGLAGREQFF	TGTGCCAGCAGCCTCGGACTAGCGGGCCGAGAGCAGTTCTTC
TRBV10-3	few	TRBJ2-3	NA	CAINRVPSTDTQYF	TGTGCCATCAATCGCGTCCCTAGCACAGATACGCAGTATTTT
TRBV7-8	NA	TRBJ1-4	NA	CASSLGQRNEKLFF	TGTGCCAGCAGCTTGGGACAAAGAAATGAAAAACTGTTTTTT
TRBV6-5	once	TRBJ1-2	NA	CASRIQTNYGYTF	TGTGCCAGCAGAATCCAGACTAACTATGGCTACACCTTC
TRBV27	NA	TRBJ2-3	TRBD2	CASSRLAGGPGEGDTQYF	TGTGCCAGCAGTCGTCTAGCGGGAGGCCCGGGAGAGGGAGATACGCAGTATTTT
TRBV11-3	few	TRBJ2-1	TRBD1	CASSLGTGRRFF	TGTGCCAGCAGCTTAGGGACAGGGAGGAGGTTCTTC
TRBV2	many	TRBJ2-3	NA	CASSSGSSFSPTQYF	TGTGCCAGCAGTTCGGGTAGCTCATTCTCCCCTACGCAGTATTTT
TRBV28	NA	TRBJ2-7	NA	CASKTPYEQYF	TGTGCCAGTAAGACCCCCTACGAGCAGTACTTC
TRBV4-3	NA	TRBJ1-4	NA	CASSRTLDDDEKLFF	TGCGCCAGCAGCCGAACCTTGGATGATGACGAAAAACTGTTTTTT
TRBV15	few	TRBJ2-7	NA	CATSRESASPVQYF	TGTGCCACCAGCAGAGAAAGTGCTAGCCCAGTGCAGTACTTC
TRBV7-9	NA	TRBJ1-2	NA	CASTPWRIHYGYTF	TGTGCCAGCACCCCTTGGAGAATCCACTATGGCTACACCTTC
TRBV7-3	few	TRBJ2-3	NA	CASSQDYSDTQYF	TGTGCCAGCAGCCAAGACTACTCAGATACGCAGTATTTT
TRBV5-4	few	TRBJ2-7	NA	CASSPQGGAASGYYEQYF	TGTGCCAGCAGCCCACAAGGGGGCGCGGCTAGCGGGTACTACGAGCAGTACTTC
TRBV9	NA	TRBJ2-1	TRBD1	CASSVESARGEQFF	TGTGCCAGCAGCGTAGAAAGCGCCAGGGGGGAGCAGTTCTTC
TRBV7-2	NA	TRBJ2-7	NA	CASSKRQGGYEQYF	TGTGCCAGCAGCAAGAGACAGGGAGGCTACGAGCAGTACTTC
TRBV5-4	few	TRBJ2-1	TRBD2	CASRSSGRGYNEQFF	TGTGCCAGCAGATCTAGCGGGAGGGGCTACAATGAGCAGTTCTTC
TRBV19	NA	TRBJ1-2	NA	CASSRTGGYTF	TGTGCCAGTAGTCGGACTGGCGGCTACACCTTC
TRBV18	many	TRBJ1-4	NA	CASSPMAEQLFF	TGTGCCAGCTCACCGATGGCAGAACAACTGTTTTTT